This T cell receptor beta chain derives from a study of CD8 T cells in ankylosing spondylitis. Study-wide results and caveats: As reported, disease-linked clones showed significant enrichment in matched ankylosing spondylitis synovial fluid. Disease-associated clones were CD8+ and fairly uncommon in peripheral blood.

TCRdb passed the 5' RACE reads through MiXCR, listing each CDR3 protein once. The table lists 25,000 to 30,000 distinct CDR3 sequences, around 5.2% of them singletons. This clonotype was seen ten or more times. What it binds is unknown. The sequencing sample was made of blood, either unsorted or a sorted T cell fraction (not recorded which). This TCR came from a female donor with ankylosing spondylitis or in good health (not recorded which).

The CDR3 sequence is CASRRDSRVTGELFF. CDR3 bases: TGTGCCAGCAGAAGGGACAGTCGGGTCACCGGGGAGCTGTTTTTT. This sequence joins TRBV9 and TRBJ2-2; 7 bases are a match to TRBD1. The CDR3 length is 15 residues. Germline V CDR1 and CDR2: SGDLS, YYNGEE. Trimming took 5 bases from V and 4 from J; bases not matched to a gene: 8.